Listed here are 15 T cell receptor beta chains from one sample, sequenced in a study of blood T cells in healthy people across ages. A sample-barcoded 5' primer and a J-beta primer mix were used in a second PCR of about 7 to 11 cycles. TCRdb reprocessed the 5' RACE reads with MiXCR, giving one entry per CDR3 protein. The table lists about 1.8 million distinct CDR3 sequences, roughly 52% of them singletons, with over 2% in the top ten. Sequencing input: blood. Every receptor here comes from a woman aged 40 to 50 in good health.

This sequence joins TRBV7-2 and TRBJ1-5; unclear D gene. CDR1 and CDR2 (germline): SGHTA, FQGNSA. The CDR3 is 15 amino acids. V was cut by 7 bases and J by 6 bases, with 19 bases left in between. The CDR3 spells CASNPGRGSGQPQHF. In nucleotides, the CDR3 is TGTGCCAGCAACCCGGGCCGCGGGTCTGGTCAGCCCCAGCATTTT.

The genes are TRBV4-2 and TRBJ2-1; the D call may be TRBD1 or TRBD2 (5 bases each). The V end was cut by 0 bases, the J end by 10 bases, with 22 bases between. The CDR3 is made up of 17 amino acids. Germline assignment: CDR1 LGHNA and CDR2 YNFKEQ. The DNA of the CDR3 is TGTGCCAGCAGCCAAGATCGCGCCCGACTACTGCCAGGGGAGCAGTTCTTC. It specifies CASSQDRARLLPGEQFF.

V and J are TRBV29-1 and TRBJ2-7; TRBD2 aligns across 9 bases. V gave up 6 bases and J gave up 1 base; unmatched junction bases: 10. This CDR3 is built from 15 residues. The germline V gene has CDR1 SQVTM and CDR2 ANQGSEA. CDR3 amino acids: CSVESVAGESYEQYF. In DNA, the CDR3 is TGCAGCGTAGAATCTGTAGCGGGGGAATCCTACGAGCAGTACTTC.

This chain links TRBV4-1 with TRBJ2-4; D possibly corresponds to TRBD2 (5 bases). The end of the DNA is better explained by TRBJ2-5, so the J call may be wrong. CDR3 size: 15 residues. From germline, CDR1 is MGHRA and CDR2 YSYEKL. The CDR3 reads CASSPNIGGRETQYF. CDR3 sequence (DNA): TGCGCCAGCAGCCCAAACATTGGAGGCCGGGAGACCCAGTACTTC.

The sample holds a few counts of this clonotype. The CDR3 DNA is TGCGCCAGCAGCCAAGAGGACAGGACGCCAGAGACCCAGTACTTC. It yields the protein CASSQEDRTPETQYF. V and J are TRBV4-3 and TRBJ2-5; the match to TRBD1 covers 7 bases. Unmatched junction bases numbered 5, after V lost 0 bases and J lost 4 bases. CDR1 LGHNA and CDR2 YSLEER come from the germline V gene. This CDR3 is built from 15 residues.

The chain couples TRBV9 to TRBJ2-1; the match to TRBD2 covers 12 bases. With 0 bases clipped from V and 4 bases from J, the junction kept 8 bases outside the gene matches. This CDR3 spans 18 amino acids. Germline V gives CDR1 SGDLS, CDR2 YYNGEE. CDR3 nucleotide sequence: TGTGCCAGCAGCGTAGTCCCTAGCGGGGGGGCGAATTACAATGAGCAGTTCTTC. Its protein product is CASSVVPSGGANYNEQFF.

This chain's CDR3 is CASTFAHLANTEAFF. CDR3 nucleotides: TGTGCCAGCACCTTCGCGCATCTGGCGAACACTGAAGCTTTCTTT. V and J are TRBV28 and TRBJ1-1; D not certain. CDR3 length: 15 residues. The germline V and J ends were trimmed by 7 bases and 1 base, with 16 bases remaining between them. Germline lookup yields CDR1 MDHEN and CDR2 SYDVKM. The variable domain in full, with the rest retrieved from reference TRBV28 and TRBJ1-1, is DVKVTQSSRYLVKRTGEKVFLECVQDMDHENMFWYRQDPGLGLRLIYFSYDVKMKEKGDIPEGYSVSREKKERFSLILESASTNQTSMYLCASTFAHLANTEAFFGQGTRLTVV.

The rearrangement joins TRBV6-5 to TRBJ2-3, with a weak D call TRBD2 (5 bases). V lost 2 bases and J lost 0, with 9 bases in between. Germline assignment: CDR1 MNHEY and CDR2 SVGAGI. The CDR3 runs 15 residues. In nucleotides, the CDR3 is TGTGCCAGCAGTTACCATAGGACTAGCACAGATACGCAGTATTTT. Translated, it gives CASSYHRTSTDTQYF.

This clonotype appeared a few times. The chain joins TRBV21-1 to TRBJ2-3; the table gives TRBD2 as D, unverified against the DNA. TRBV21-1 is a documented pseudogene. This CDR3 has 18 residues. CDR3 region: CASSKGRLAGGRGDTQYF. The CDR3 region has the DNA TGTGCCAGCAGCAAAGGGCGACTAGCGGGGGGCCGGGGAGATACGCAGTATTTT.

The chain couples TRBV9 to TRBJ2-5; possibly TRBD1 or TRBD2 for D (5 bases each). This CDR3 has 15 residues. Germline CDR1 and CDR2: SGDLS and YYNGEE. V lost 0 bases to trimming and J lost 2 bases, with 11 bases between them. CDR3 DNA: TGTGCCAGCAGCGTAGCAGTCGGGGCACAAGAGACCCAGTACTTC. Translating gives CASSVAVGAQETQYF.

V is TRBV4-3 and J is TRBJ1-2; possible D gene TRBD1, 5 bases. V was clipped by 0 bases and J by 7 bases, with 12 bases between them. Germline V gene lookup returns CDR1 LGHNA and CDR2 YSLEER. The CDR3 has 14 residues. CDR3 amino acids: CASSQEAGLAGYTF. The DNA for the CDR3 is TGCGCCAGCAGCCAAGAAGCGGGACTGGCTGGCTACACCTTC.

V usage is TRBV7-6 and J usage is TRBJ2-1, with D possibly TRBD2 on 5 matching bases. V gave up 4 bases and J gave up 6 bases, with 19 bases separating them. The CDR3 is 16 residues long. Germline CDR1 and CDR2: SGHVS and FNYEAQ. The CDR3 nucleotides read TGTGCCAGCAGCTCTCAAGCGTTGACTACCCCCAATGAGCAGTTCTTC. It yields the protein CASSSQALTTPNEQFF.

The rearrangement links TRBV4-2 to TRBJ1-5, with 7 bases matching TRBD1. Germline loops: CDR1 LGHNA, CDR2 YNFKEQ. V trimming: 4 bases; J trimming: 3 bases; junction bases outside the gene matches: 6. The CDR3 has 15 residues. The CDR3 region is CASSRWGQINQPQHF. CDR3 sequence (DNA): TGTGCCAGCAGCCGTTGGGGACAGATCAATCAGCCCCAGCATTTT.

V and J are TRBV3-1 and TRBJ1-2, with 8 nucleotides matching TRBD1. The J segment lost 6 bases and the V segment lost 4 bases, leaving 4 bases of the junction unmatched. Germline CDR1 reads LGHDT; CDR2 reads YNNKEL (reference sequence). The CDR3 runs 13 residues. The CDR3 DNA follows: TGTGCCAGCAGCCGGACAGGGAGTAATGGCTACACCTTC. Protein product: CASSRTGSNGYTF.

This clonotype showed up just a few times. This CDR3 is CASSGLQGYEQYF. CDR3 DNA sequence: TGTGCCAGCAGTGGCTTACAGGGCTACGAGCAGTACTTC. The chain uses TRBV6-1 and TRBJ2-7; TRBD1 might be the D (6 bases). V was pared by 4 bases and J by 3 bases, with 10 bases between. The CDR3 runs to 13 residues. In germline, CDR1 is MNHNS, CDR2 SASEGT.